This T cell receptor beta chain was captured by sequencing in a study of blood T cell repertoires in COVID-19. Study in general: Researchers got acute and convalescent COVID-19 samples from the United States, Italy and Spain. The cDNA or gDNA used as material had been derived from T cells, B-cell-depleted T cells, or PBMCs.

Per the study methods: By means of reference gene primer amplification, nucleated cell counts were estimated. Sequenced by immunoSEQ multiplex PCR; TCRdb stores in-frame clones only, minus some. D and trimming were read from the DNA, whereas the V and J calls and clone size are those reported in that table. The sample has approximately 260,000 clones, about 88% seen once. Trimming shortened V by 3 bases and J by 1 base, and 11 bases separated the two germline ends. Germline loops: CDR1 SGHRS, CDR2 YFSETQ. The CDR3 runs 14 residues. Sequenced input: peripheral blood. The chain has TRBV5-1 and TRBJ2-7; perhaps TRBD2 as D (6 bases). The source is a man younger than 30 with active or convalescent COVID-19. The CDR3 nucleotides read TGCGCCAGCAGCTCAAGCGGGTTATCCTACGAGCAGTACTTC. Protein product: CASSSSGLSYEQYF.